The source of this T cell receptor (beta chain) is a study of OX40 agonist ivuxolimab in advanced cancers. Findings and limits, study-wide: Relative to CD4+ cells, CD8+ T cells on average had more expanded clones.

Profiled with immunoSEQ multiplex PCR; TCRdb holds only in-frame clones, not every one. Among around 53,000 clones, roughly 73% were seen once, and the ten largest hold around 2.3%. In germline, CDR1 is SGHNT, CDR2 YENEEA. Trimming cost V 5 bases and J 6 bases, with 14 bases left between them. This CDR3 spans 13 amino acids. On this clone: Its antigen remains unknown.

The sequence was obtained from an adult with an advanced solid tumor such as melanoma, head and neck, liver or kidney cancer. The chain recombines TRBV11-3 with TRBJ2-7, with D perhaps TRBD1 or TRBD2 (5 bases each). Here the sequenced sample was CD4+ or CD8+ T cells sorted from blood, taken in a trial of the OX40 agonist ivuxolimab. The CDR3 loop is CASSTRTGPEQYF. The CDR3 DNA reads as TGTGCCAGCAGCACCAGGACGGGACCCGAGCAGTACTTC.